Sequencing of this T cell receptor (beta chain) was carried out in a study of cytomegalovirus exposure and HLA in healthy donors. The CDR3 contains 12 residues. Per germline, CDR1 SGHVS and CDR2 FQNEAQ. Trimming cost V 4 bases and J 4 bases, with 8 bases left between them. The study, taken as a whole, reports: The dataset shows that most TCR sequences were rare, while some public TCRs occurred in many donors. Sequencing probably produced one cluster of sequence variants that were highly shared.

A note on this clone: The antigen is undetermined.

The PCR employed 60 Vbeta primers together with 13 Jbeta primers. The authors' processing: An analysis that came later counted some 81 million unique TCR beta chains, roughly 11 million shared. Assay used: immunoSEQ multiplex PCR; TCRdb lists only in-frame clones, some missing. D and trimming were read from the DNA, whereas the V and J calls and clone size are those reported in that table. The sample contains about 110,000 clones, 50% to 70% of which appear only once. This chain connects TRBV7-8 to TRBJ2-7, with D uncertain. This receptor was obtained from a man aged 25 to 40 in good health and CMV-seropositive. Source material: PBMCs. DNA for the CDR3: TGTGCCAGCAGCTCAGGCTTGTACGAGCAGTACTTC. Residues: CASSSGLYEQYF.